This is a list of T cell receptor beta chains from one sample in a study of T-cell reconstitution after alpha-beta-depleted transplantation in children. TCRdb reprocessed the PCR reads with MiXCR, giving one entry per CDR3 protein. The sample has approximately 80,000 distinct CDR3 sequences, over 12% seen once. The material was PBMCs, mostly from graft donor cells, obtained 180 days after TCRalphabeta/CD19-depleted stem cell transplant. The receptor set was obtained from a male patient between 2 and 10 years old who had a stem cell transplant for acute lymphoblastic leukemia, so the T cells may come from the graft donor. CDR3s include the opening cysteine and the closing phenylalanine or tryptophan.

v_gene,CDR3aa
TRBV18,CASSPSRGEQYF
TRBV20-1,CSAREGNGYTF
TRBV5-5,CASSFPDRPNYGYTF
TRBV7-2,CASSLEAGGPLSEQFF
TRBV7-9,CASSNGQGVRTDTQYF
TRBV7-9,CASSLGGERTDEQFF
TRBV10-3,CAARTFSTDTQYF
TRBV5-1,CASSLGGFFTDTQYF
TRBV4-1,CASSQEDRERPGLGSLHF
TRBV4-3,CASSQDDRSTDTQYF
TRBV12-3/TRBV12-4,CASLMAGERSGYTF
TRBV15,CATSSARVYGYTF
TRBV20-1,CSARDGAGAGELFF
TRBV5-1,CASSFRVLNSPLHF
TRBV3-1,CASSLIRGTDTQYF
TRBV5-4,CASSPEPLGETQYF
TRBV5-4,CASSLAGTSYNEQFF
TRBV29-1,CSVDSRYGDTQYF
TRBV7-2,CASSSQGRTEAFF
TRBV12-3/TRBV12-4,CASRATGEETQYF
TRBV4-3,CASSQGFQVNYGYTF
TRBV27,CASPPPTLSSGNTIYF
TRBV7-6,CAPAQGVAGVTDTQYF
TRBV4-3,CASSQSSNQPQHF
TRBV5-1,CASSLEVGTGANVLTF
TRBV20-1,CSALTGGTSPLHF
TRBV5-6,CASSRIFQETQYF
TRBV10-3,CAISDSSGRTDTQYF
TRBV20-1,CSAPDSGTGIYEQYF
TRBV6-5,CASSYLDRGGGNTIYF
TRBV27,CASSLSGHLYEQYF
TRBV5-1,CASSPPGGEWTEAFF
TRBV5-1,CASSPRGGRTYEQYF
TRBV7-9,CASSLDAGAGGYTF
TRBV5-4,CASSQTKGGNEQFF
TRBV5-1,CASSLGPRTALSYEQYF
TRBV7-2,CASSPRIAKNIQYF
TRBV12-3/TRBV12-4,CASSTLLAGEQFF
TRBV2,CASSSGHLYEQYF
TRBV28,CASPGPGGNQPQHF
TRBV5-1,CASSLVARTYEQYF
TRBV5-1,CASSPETRKKLFF
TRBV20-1,CSARPGGPFYGYTF
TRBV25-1,CASRRSGRLYEQYF
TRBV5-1,CASSLGEGRNQPQHF
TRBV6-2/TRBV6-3,CASRGPVPYTEAFF
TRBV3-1,CASTMGGTEAFF
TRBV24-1,CATSDFPGGYGYTF
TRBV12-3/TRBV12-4,CASSFGTSGSGELFF
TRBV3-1,CASSRGTGSNQPQHF